This TCR beta chain appears in the sequencing data of a study of molecular identifiers for immune sequencing clone quantification. Study conclusions and caveats: Clones that had above 20 RNA copies took up over 99% of effector molecules but under 1% in naive cells.

TCRdb used MiXCR to reprocess the PCR reads, holding one entry per CDR3 protein. The table lists around 460,000 distinct CDR3 sequences, about 25% of them singletons. This clonotype occurred a few times. The antigen is undetermined. This CDR3 has 13 residues. Deletions cut 7 bases from V and 2 bases from J, with 9 bases between. Germline CDR1 reads GTSNPN; CDR2 reads SVGIG (reference sequence). Material for sequencing was naive CD8+ T cells from blood, with Jurkat cell RNA spiked in. The subset is: FACS-sorted CD8+CD4-CCR7+CD45RA+ naive T cells. The chain is built from TRBV30 and TRBJ2-6; D ambiguous. This receptor was identified in a human donor in good health. Some libraries in this study had Jurkat cell RNA spiked in. CDR3 amino acids: CAYAEPGANVLTF. The CDR3 DNA is TGTGCCTACGCAGAGCCTGGGGCCAACGTCCTGACTTTC.